The clone carrying this T cell receptor (beta chain) was seen repeatedly, ten times or more. This sample was taken from a study of response to subunit inactivated influenza vaccine. CDR1 and CDR2 (germline): LGHNA, YSLEER. V dropped 1 base and J dropped 4 bases, with 2 bases sitting between them. The CDR3 has 12 amino acids. A single record per CDR3 protein comes from TCRdb applying MiXCR to the RT-PCR reads. The repertoire includes around 750,000 distinct CDR3 sequences, around 20% of them detected once, and about a tenth sits in the top ten. The origin of this receptor is a man aged 45-65 years who received an inactivated influenza vaccine. The rearrangement uses TRBV4-3 and TRBJ2-1; D not resolved. The sequencing here drew on PBMCs from blood, taken around 5 days after vaccination. The CDR3 region is CASSQGYNEQFF. As DNA, the CDR3 is TGCGCCAGCAGCCAAGGATACAATGAGCAGTTCTTC.